The entry below describes one T cell receptor (beta chain). Germline V CDR1 and CDR2: LNHDA, SQIVND (reference sequence). CDR3 length: 15 residues. V trimming: 3 bases; J trimming: 3 bases; junction bases outside the gene matches: 7. The data stem from a study of blood T cell repertoires in COVID-19. The authors' processing: How many nucleated cells were present was estimated from reference gene primer amplification. Sequenced by immunoSEQ multiplex PCR; TCRdb stores in-frame clones only, minus some. V and J calls and clone size come straight from that table; D and trimming were deduced from the DNA. The table shows around 250,000 clones, with 80% to 85% occurring only once.

The TCR was taken from a woman aged 40 to 50 who had recovered from COVID-19. The sample consisted of peripheral blood. V gene TRBV19 combines with J gene TRBJ2-7, with 8 bases aligning to TRBD1. As DNA, the CDR3 is TGTGCCAGTAGTATCACCGGGACAGGACTCTACGAGCAGTACTTC. Its translation: CASSITGTGLYEQYF.